The 28 T cell receptor beta chains given below trace back to one sample, sequenced in a study of T cells in Graves' hyperthyroidism and ophthalmopathy. From RNA transcripts, TCR beta CDR3 regions were amplified. Using the HTBI primer set, a first-round RT-PCR was run on the TCR CDR3. TCRdb passed the multiplex PCR reads through MiXCR, listing each CDR3 protein once. The sample has about 840,000 distinct CDR3 sequences, roughly 40% seen once. The sequencing input was blood. These receptors originate from a man younger than 35 with Graves' hyperthyroidism.

Concerning this clonotype itself: Mismatch with germline at one junction end may stem from a read error. J is TRBJ2-2 and V is TRBV5-1; possibly TRBD2 for D (6 bases). This CDR3 has 14 amino acids. Germline loops: CDR1 SGHRS, CDR2 YFSETQ. The CDR3 region has the DNA TGCACCAGCAGACTTGAGGCGGGGTCCGGGGAGCTGTTTTTT. Encoded protein: CTSRLEAGSGELFF.

This clonotype was recorded at least ten times. The rearrangement uses TRBV19 and TRBJ2-7; D not resolved. The germline V and J ends were trimmed by 3 bases and 3 bases, with 15 bases remaining between them. Germline assignment: CDR1 LNHDA and CDR2 SQIVND (reference sequence). CDR3 length: 15 residues. The CDR3 DNA follows: TGTGCCAGTAGTATCTTCCGCGGACGGAACTACGAGCAGTACTTC. Its translation: CASSIFRGRNYEQYF.

The rearrangement links TRBV7-3 to TRBJ2-5; TRBD1 matches 12 bases. CDR3 length: 15 amino acids. V lost 1 base, J lost 5 bases, and 2 bases stayed unmatched. Germline lookup yields CDR1 SGHTA and CDR2 FQGTGA. The CDR3 DNA reads TGTGCCAGCAGCTTAATTGGGACAGGGGGCGAGACCCAGTACTTC. This translates into CASSLIGTGGETQYF. Complete variable domain (other parts from reference TRBV7-3 and TRBJ2-5): GAGVSQTPSNKVTEKGKYVELRCDPISGHTALYWYRQSLGQGPEFLIYFQGTGAADDSGLPNDRFFAVRPEGSVSTLKIQRTERGDSAVYLCASSLIGTGGETQYFGPGTRLLVL.

The chain joins TRBV10-3 to TRBJ2-7, with 8 bases identical to TRBD1. CDR3 length: 13 residues. V dropped 4 bases and J dropped 3; count of bases not matched to a gene: 2. Germline CDR1 ENHRY, CDR2 SYGVKD. This CDR3 is CAISGTGYYEQYF. Here the CDR3 DNA reads TGTGCCATCAGTGGGACAGGGTACTACGAGCAGTACTTC.

The V and J genes are TRBV7-9 and TRBJ1-2; a weak D match, TRBD1 (6 bases). The V end lost 3 bases, the J end lost 6 bases, and 11 bases lay between the germline ends. CDR3 length: 13 residues. CDR1 is SEHNR, CDR2 FQNEAQ, per germline (reference sequence). CDR3 protein: CASSFRGRDGYTF. CDR3 bases: TGTGCCAGCAGCTTCCGGGGGCGGGATGGCTACACCTTC.

This clonotype was counted a few times. The chain has TRBV20-1 and TRBJ1-1, with D unresolved. From germline, CDR1 is DFQATT and CDR2 SNEGSKA (reference sequence). CDR3 length equals 15 residues. Trimming removed 4 bases at V and 3 bases at J, with 18 bases between. In DNA form, the CDR3 reads TGCAGTGCTACTCAAGGTGGGGATTTTGACACTGAAGCTTTCTTT. Protein: CSATQGGDFDTEAFF.

This clonotype has at least ten counts. This chain uses TRBV7-9 with TRBJ2-5, with D possibly being TRBD1 (7 bases). CDR3 length: 14 residues. Germline loops: CDR1 SEHNR, CDR2 FQNEAQ (reference sequence). Trimming removed 6 bases from V and 5 bases from J, with 16 bases in between. The CDR3 spells CASSPGRGVETQYF. CDR3 bases: TGTGCCAGCAGTCCGGGCAGGGGGGTGGAGACCCAGTACTTC.

This clonotype was observed once. A much larger clone differs by one base, so this may be a read error. The CDR3 spells CASSSDKTHEQYF. Written as DNA, the CDR3 is TGTGCCAGCAGCTCGGACAAAACCCACGAGCAGTACTTC. The V and J genes are TRBV7-9 and TRBJ2-7; a possible D gene is TRBD1 (5 bases). The ends were cut back, 4 bases at V and 5 bases at J, with 12 bases in the middle. Germline V gene data show CDR1 as SEHNR and CDR2 as FQNEAQ (reference sequence). This CDR3 spans 13 amino acids.

This clonotype was detected many times. This sequence joins TRBV15 and TRBJ2-2; D gene ambiguous. With 9 bases removed from V and 1 base from J, the gap between germline ends came to 9 bases. The CDR3 covers 13 residues. Germline CDR1 and CDR2: LNHNV and YYDKDF (reference sequence). The CDR3: CATGPENTGELFF. The CDR3 coding sequence is TGTGCCACTGGGCCCGAGAACACCGGGGAGCTGTTTTTT.

J is TRBJ1-2 and V is TRBV7-8; weak D call: TRBD1 (6 bases). V lost 3 bases, J lost 12 bases, and 14 bases lay in between. CDR1 SGHVS and CDR2 FQNEAQ come from the germline V gene. This CDR3 region has 12 residues. The CDR3 coding sequence is TGTGCCAGCAGCTTGGGGGGGGCTGGAAACACCTTC. Translated: CASSLGGAGNTF. The whole variable domain, filled in from reference TRBV7-8 and TRBJ1-2, reads GAGVSQSPRYKVAKRGQDVALRCDPISGHVSLFWYQQALGQGPEFLTYFQNEAQLDKSGLPSDRFFAERPEGSVSTLKIQRTQQEDSAVYLCASSLGGAGNTFGSGTRLTVV.

A note on this clonotype: A junction boundary mismatches the germline segment, possibly from a read error. This rearrangement joins TRBV19 to TRBJ1-1; tentative D call: TRBD1 (5 bases). The CDR3 has 13 amino acids. Germline values: CDR1 LNHDA, CDR2 SQIVND (reference sequence). DNA for the CDR3: TGTGCCAGTAGATGGGGAGGGGTTACTGAAGTTTTCTTT. Translating it yields CASRWGGVTEVFF.

This clonotype was recorded at least ten times. The chain is built from TRBV29-1 and TRBJ2-7; 7 nucleotides agree with TRBD1. CDR3 size: 13 residues. CDR1 is SQVTM, CDR2 ANQGSEA, per germline. After removal of 5 bases from V and 1 base from J, the junction contained 5 bases not matched to a gene. The CDR3 loop reads CSVIGDSSYEQYF. In DNA, the CDR3 is TGCAGCGTTATTGGGGACAGTTCCTACGAGCAGTACTTC.

The chain is built from TRBV25-1 and TRBJ1-6, with 7 bases identical to TRBD1. Germline assignment: CDR1 MGHDK and CDR2 SYGVNS. J was trimmed by 10 bases and V by 8 bases; bases with no gene match: 14. The CDR3 has 15 amino acids. DNA of the CDR3: TGTGCCAGCGTCTCTGGAGGGGACAGAGAATCACCCCTCCACTTT. It specifies CASVSGGDRESPLHF.

The chain combines TRBV2 with TRBJ1-6, with a possible D match to TRBD1 (6 bases). Germline lookup yields CDR1 SNHLY and CDR2 FYNNEI. Trimming cost V 4 bases and J 5 bases, with 15 bases left between them. CDR3 length equals 16 residues. The CDR3 nucleotides are TGTGCCAGCAGTGTGGGGGCAGGGATCAATAATTCACCCCTCCACTTT. It specifies CASSVGAGINNSPLHF.

This rearrangement joins TRBV7-2 to TRBJ1-1; D ambiguous. This CDR3 has 15 amino acids. Trimming took 5 bases from V and 9 from J, leaving 22 bases between them. Germline CDR1 and CDR2: SGHTA and FQGNSA. The CDR3 sequence: CASSQEANWAGKAFF. The DNA of the CDR3 is TGTGCCAGCAGCCAAGAGGCGAATTGGGCGGGAAAAGCTTTCTTT.

The rearrangement joins TRBV6-1 to TRBJ2-7; D uncertain. The germline gives CDR1 MNHNS, CDR2 SASEGT. The CDR3 runs to 12 residues. This CDR3 is CVTENFGYEQYF. DNA for the CDR3: TGTGTAACTGAGAATTTTGGCTACGAGCAGTACTTC.

The rearrangement links TRBV7-9 to TRBJ1-5, with TRBD1 matching 8 bases. Germline values: CDR1 SEHNR, CDR2 FQNEAQ (reference sequence). The CDR3 has 15 amino acids. V shed 1 base, J shed 15 bases, and the junction held 14 bases outside the gene matches. This CDR3 reads CASSLGGGLEDRVHF. The CDR3 coding sequence is TGTGCCAGCAGCTTAGGAGGCGGTTTAGAGGACAGGGTGCATTTT.

This clonotype appeared many times. This sequence joins TRBV2 and TRBJ2-5; 10 bases align to TRBD1. Unmatched junction bases numbered 5, after V lost 6 bases and J lost 4 bases. Germline loops: CDR1 SNHLY, CDR2 FYNNEI. The CDR3 extends over 14 amino acids. Here the CDR3 DNA reads TGTGCCAGCAGCGCGGACAGGGGGAGAGAGACCCAGTACTTC. It is translated as CASSADRGRETQYF.

The rearrangement joins TRBV19 to TRBJ1-2, with D uncertain. Trimming shortened V by 3 bases and J by 3 bases, and 11 bases separated the two germline ends. The V gene's germline CDR1 is LNHDA and CDR2 SQIVND (reference sequence). The length of the CDR3 is 14 residues. Here the CDR3 DNA reads TGTGCCAGTAGTATTCAGGATCGGGACTATGGCTACACCTTC. Its translation is CASSIQDRDYGYTF.

The chain links TRBV11-2 to TRBJ2-6; the D is unclear. The V end lost 6 bases, the J end lost 0 bases, and 12 bases lay between the germline ends. Germline CDR1 is SGHAT and CDR2 is FQNNGV. The CDR3 length is 16 residues. The CDR3 DNA reads TGTGCCAGCAGTCCTACTCGGAGCTCTGGGGCCAACGTCCTGACTTTC. Its protein product is CASSPTRSSGANVLTF.

This clonotype was seen at least ten times. The CDR3 spells CASSESGPGDTQPQHF. The CDR3 DNA sequence: TGTGCCAGCAGTGAATCGGGGCCAGGGGACACCCAGCCCCAGCATTTT. The J gene is TRBJ1-5, the V gene TRBV25-1; D is possibly TRBD1 (6 bases). The CDR3 is made up of 16 amino acids. V was trimmed by 1 base and J by 7 bases, leaving 17 bases between them. CDR1 is MGHDK and CDR2 is SYGVNS in the germline V gene.

This clonotype turned up a few times. This sequence joins TRBV7-3 and TRBJ2-5; TRBD2 agrees at 7 bases. The CDR3 runs 14 residues. Germline values: CDR1 SGHTA, CDR2 FQGTGA. The V gene end was trimmed by 3 bases and the J gene end by 5 bases; junction bases not matched to a gene: 6. For the CDR3, the DNA is TGTGCCAGCAGCTTGGGACTACGGGGGGAGACCCAGTACTTC. It translates to CASSLGLRGETQYF.

At least ten counts were recorded for this clonotype. One end of the junction varies from germline; a read error may be responsible. This chain uses TRBV19 with TRBJ2-5, with D possibly matching TRBD2 (5 bases). CDR3 length equals 12 residues. The germline V gene encodes CDR1 LNHDA and CDR2 SQIVND (reference sequence). CDR3 residues: CASSIEGETQYF. The DNA of the CDR3 is TGTGCCAGTAGCATAGAGGGAGAGACCCAGTACTTC.

This clonotype was counted at least ten times. The V gene is TRBV10-3, the J gene TRBJ2-7, with a possible D match to TRBD2 (6 bases). Between the trimmed V and J ends, which lost 6 bases and 3 bases, there was a span of 12 bases. The CDR3 has 13 residues. Germline assignment: CDR1 ENHRY and CDR2 SYGVKD. CDR3 in DNA: TGTGCCATCAGCGACTTGGGGGGCTACGAGCAGTACTTC. Residues: CAISDLGGYEQYF.

The rearrangement joins TRBV10-3 to TRBJ1-4; a weak D match, TRBD1 (6 bases). CDR1 is ENHRY and CDR2 is SYGVKD in the germline V gene. The CDR3 covers 15 residues. The V end lost 10 bases, the J end lost 6 bases, and 21 bases lay between the germline ends. In DNA form, the CDR3 reads TGTGCCAGCACCATATTTGGCAGGGGCGATGAAAAACTGTTTTTT. This encodes CASTIFGRGDEKLFF.

Points on this clonotype: An end of the junction does not agree with germline; a read error may underlie this. The chain couples TRBV7-9 to TRBJ2-7; maybe TRBD2 (5 bases). CDR3 length equals 11 residues. CDR1 and CDR2 from the germline V gene are SEHNR and FQNEAQ (reference sequence). The CDR3 spells CASKNTGELYF. The DNA of the CDR3 is TGTGCCAGCAAAAACACCGGGGAGCTGTACTTC. The complete variable domain, with remaining parts taken from reference TRBV7-9 and TRBJ2-7, reads DTGVSQNPRHKITKRGQNVTFRCDPISEHNRLYWYRQTLGQGPEFLTYFQNEAQLEKSRLLSDRFSAERPKGSFSTLEIQRTEQGDSAMYLCASKNTGELYFGPGTRLTVT.

This clonotype has a handful of counts. The rearrangement links TRBV7-2 to TRBJ1-6; 7 bases are shared with TRBD1. The length of the CDR3 is 16 residues. The germline gives CDR1 SGHTA, CDR2 FQGNSA. The V segment lost 0 bases and the J segment 10 bases; nucleotides outside the gene matches: 9. The CDR3 loop is CASSLASGQQTSPLHF. CDR3 in DNA: TGTGCCAGCAGCTTAGCCTCGGGACAGCAAACCTCACCCCTCCACTTT. Variable domain in full (rest from reference TRBV7-2 and TRBJ1-6): GAGVSQSPSNKVTEKGKDVELRCDPISGHTALYWYRQSLGQGLEFLIYFQGNSAPDKSGLPSDRFSAERTGGSVSTLTIQRTQQEDSAVYLCASSLASGQQTSPLHFGNGTRLTVT.

On this clonotype: A much more abundant neighbour one base away suggests this may be a read error. The chain employs TRBV29-1 and TRBJ2-2; D might be TRBD2 (5 bases). Germline V gene lookup returns CDR1 SQVTM and CDR2 ANQGSEA. The CDR3 consists of 11 residues. CDR3 sequence: CSVLLTGELLF. Written as DNA, the CDR3 is TGCAGCGTTCTTTTGACCGGGGAGCTGCTTTTT.